The rows below give T cell receptor beta chains drawn from one sample of a study of vaccination effects on CD4 cells after COVID-19. Sequencing was performed with immunoSEQ multiplex PCR; in TCRdb, only in-frame clones are kept and a portion is missing. The repertoire includes about 73,000 clones, about four fifths of them detected once, and 2.5% to 3% sits in the top ten. Which antigens these TCRs recognize remains unknown. The sample in question was CD4+ T cells from PBMCs cultured with HCoV-NL63 spike peptides, obtained before COVID-19 vaccination. These receptors originate from a human donor who received a COVID-19 vaccine. CDR3s leave out the opening cysteine and the closing phenylalanine or tryptophan.

CDR3,V,length
ASRGTAFYGYT,TRBV6-5,11
ASSFQTGGENGYT,TRBV19,13
ASSIRWGPGANVLT,TRBV19,14
ASSQGTGLAGGPRRRSSTDTQY,TRBV11-2,22
ASSSKGFGLANEKLF,TRBV19,15
ASRQGTNEKLF,TRBV25-1,11
AAGTMDYGYT,TRBV3-1/TRBV3-2,10
ASSLGNSGNTIY,TRBV5-1,12
ASSHQGSSISNTEAF,TRBV18,15
ASSFMETYGYT,TRBV5-1,11
ASSRDRGNIQY,TRBV5-6,11
ASNRGLGSNQPQH,TRBV2,13
ASSYEQISNTQY,TRBV6-2/TRBV6-3,12
ASSDGQGRNTIY,TRBV10-1,12